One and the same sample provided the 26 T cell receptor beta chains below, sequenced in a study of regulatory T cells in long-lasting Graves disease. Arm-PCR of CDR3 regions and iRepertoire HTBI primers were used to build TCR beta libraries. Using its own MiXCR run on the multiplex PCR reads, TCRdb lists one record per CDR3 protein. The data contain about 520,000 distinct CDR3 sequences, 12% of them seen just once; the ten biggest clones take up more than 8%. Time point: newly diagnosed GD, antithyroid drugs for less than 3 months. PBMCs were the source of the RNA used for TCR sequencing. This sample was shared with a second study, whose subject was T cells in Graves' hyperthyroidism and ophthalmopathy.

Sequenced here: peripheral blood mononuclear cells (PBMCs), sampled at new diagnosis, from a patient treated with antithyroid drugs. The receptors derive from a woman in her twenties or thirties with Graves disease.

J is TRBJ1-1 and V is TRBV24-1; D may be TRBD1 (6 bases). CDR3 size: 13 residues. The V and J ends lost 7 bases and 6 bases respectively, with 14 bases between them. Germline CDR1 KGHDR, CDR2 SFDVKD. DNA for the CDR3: TGTGCCACCAGGGAGCGGGGGGCCGCTGAAGCTTTCTTT. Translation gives CATRERGAAEAFF.

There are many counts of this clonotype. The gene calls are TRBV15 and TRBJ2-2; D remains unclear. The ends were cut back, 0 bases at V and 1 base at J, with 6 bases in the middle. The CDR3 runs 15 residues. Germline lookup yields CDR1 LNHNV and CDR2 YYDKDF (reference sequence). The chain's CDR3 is CATSREDGNTGELFF. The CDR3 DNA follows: TGTGCCACCAGCAGAGAGGACGGGAACACCGGGGAGCTGTTTTTT. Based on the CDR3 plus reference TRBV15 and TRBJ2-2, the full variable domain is DAMVIQNPRYQVTQFGKPVTLSCSQTLNHNVMYWYQQKSSQAPKLLFHYYDKDFNNEADTPDNFQSRRPNTSFCFLDIRSPGLGDTAMYLCATSREDGNTGELFFGEGSRLTVL.

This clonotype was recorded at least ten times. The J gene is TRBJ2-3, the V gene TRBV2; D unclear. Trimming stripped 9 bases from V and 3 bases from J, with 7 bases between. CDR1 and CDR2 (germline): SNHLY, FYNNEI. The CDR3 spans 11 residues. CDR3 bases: TGTGCCAGTGCCGGAACAGATACGCAGTATTTT. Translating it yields CASAGTDTQYF.

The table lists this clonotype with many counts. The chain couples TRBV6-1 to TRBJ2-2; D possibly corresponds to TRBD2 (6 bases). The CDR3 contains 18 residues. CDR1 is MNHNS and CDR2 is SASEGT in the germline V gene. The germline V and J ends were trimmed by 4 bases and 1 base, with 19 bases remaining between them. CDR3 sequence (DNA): TGTGCCAGCAGTGTCCAACCACTAGCATCGGGGAACACCGGGGAGCTGTTTTTT. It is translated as CASSVQPLASGNTGELFF.

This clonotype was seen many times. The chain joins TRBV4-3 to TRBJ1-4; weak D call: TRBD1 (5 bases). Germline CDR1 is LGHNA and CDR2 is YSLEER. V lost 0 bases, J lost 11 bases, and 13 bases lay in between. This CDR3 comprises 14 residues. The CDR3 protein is CASSQDLGWGKLFF. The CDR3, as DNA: TGCGCCAGCAGCCAAGATCTGGGGTGGGGGAAACTGTTTTTT.

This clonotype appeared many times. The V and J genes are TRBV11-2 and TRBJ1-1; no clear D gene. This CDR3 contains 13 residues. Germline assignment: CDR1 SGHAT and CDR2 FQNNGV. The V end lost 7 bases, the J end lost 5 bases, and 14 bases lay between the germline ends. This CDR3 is CASTWAGDTEAFF. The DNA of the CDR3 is TGTGCCAGCACCTGGGCAGGTGATACTGAAGCTTTCTTT.

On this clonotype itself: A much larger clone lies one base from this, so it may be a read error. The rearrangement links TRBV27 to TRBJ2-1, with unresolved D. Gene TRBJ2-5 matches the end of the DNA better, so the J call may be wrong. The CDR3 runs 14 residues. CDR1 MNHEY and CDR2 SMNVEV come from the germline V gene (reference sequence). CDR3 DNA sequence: TGTGCCAGCAGTTTATCGTTGGCCCCAGAGACCCAGTACTTC. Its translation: CASSLSLAPETQYF.

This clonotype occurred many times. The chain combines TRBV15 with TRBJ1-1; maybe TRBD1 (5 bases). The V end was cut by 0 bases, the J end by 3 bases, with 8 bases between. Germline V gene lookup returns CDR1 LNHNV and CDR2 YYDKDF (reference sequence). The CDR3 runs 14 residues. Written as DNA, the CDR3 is TGTGCCACCAGCAGAGATCCGGGGGACACTGAAGCTTTCTTT. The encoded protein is CATSRDPGDTEAFF.

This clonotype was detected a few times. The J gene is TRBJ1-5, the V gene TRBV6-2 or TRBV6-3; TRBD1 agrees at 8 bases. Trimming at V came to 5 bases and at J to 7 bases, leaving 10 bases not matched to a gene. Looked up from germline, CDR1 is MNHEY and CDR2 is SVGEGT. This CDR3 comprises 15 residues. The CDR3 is CASSKLQGAGQPQHF. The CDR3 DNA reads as TGTGCCAGCAGTAAACTTCAGGGGGCTGGACAGCCCCAGCATTTT.

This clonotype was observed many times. The CDR3 region has the DNA TGTGCCAGCAGCTCCCCCCCCGAGCAGTTCTTC. This translates into CASSSPPEQFF. This chain joins TRBV13 and TRBJ2-1; D is unresolved. Trimming shortened V by 4 bases and J by 10 bases, and 8 bases separated the two germline ends. In germline, CDR1 is PRHDT, CDR2 FYEKMQ (reference sequence). This CDR3 is 11 amino acids long.

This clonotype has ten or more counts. In DNA form, the CDR3 reads TGTGCCAGCAGCCAAGATTCGGGTTCACCCCTCCACTTT. It specifies CASSQDSGSPLHF. This chain links TRBV3-1 with TRBJ1-6; D is ambiguous. Per germline, CDR1 LGHDT and CDR2 YNNKEL (reference sequence). This CDR3 comprises 13 residues. V was shortened by 0 bases and J by 9 bases, with 6 bases between the two germline ends.

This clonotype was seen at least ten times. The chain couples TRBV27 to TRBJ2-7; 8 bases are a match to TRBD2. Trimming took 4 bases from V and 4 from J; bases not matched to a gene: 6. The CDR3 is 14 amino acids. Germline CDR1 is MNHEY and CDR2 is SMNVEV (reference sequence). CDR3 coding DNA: TGTGCCAGCAGTTCCGGACTAGCCAATTACGAGCAGTACTTC. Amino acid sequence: CASSSGLANYEQYF.

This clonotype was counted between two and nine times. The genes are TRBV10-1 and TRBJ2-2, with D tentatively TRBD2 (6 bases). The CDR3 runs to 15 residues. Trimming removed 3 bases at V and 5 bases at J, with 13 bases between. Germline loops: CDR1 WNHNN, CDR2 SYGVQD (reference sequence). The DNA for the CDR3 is TGCGCCAGCAGTGATTCCCGGACTACTACCGGGGAGCTGTTTTTT. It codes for CASSDSRTTTGELFF.

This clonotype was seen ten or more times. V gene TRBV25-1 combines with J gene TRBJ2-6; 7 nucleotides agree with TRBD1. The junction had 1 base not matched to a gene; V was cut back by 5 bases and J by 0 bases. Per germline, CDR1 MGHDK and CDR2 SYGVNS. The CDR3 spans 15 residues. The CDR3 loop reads CASSPGGSGANVLTF. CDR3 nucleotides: TGTGCCAGCAGTCCAGGGGGCTCTGGGGCCAACGTCCTGACTTTC.

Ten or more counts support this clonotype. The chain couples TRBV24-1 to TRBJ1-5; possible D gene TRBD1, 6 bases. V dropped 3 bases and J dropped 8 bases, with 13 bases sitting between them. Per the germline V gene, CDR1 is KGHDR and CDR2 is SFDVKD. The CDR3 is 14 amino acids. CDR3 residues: CATSDGGRGKPQHF. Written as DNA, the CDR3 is TGTGCCACCAGTGATGGGGGGCGGGGAAAGCCCCAGCATTTT.

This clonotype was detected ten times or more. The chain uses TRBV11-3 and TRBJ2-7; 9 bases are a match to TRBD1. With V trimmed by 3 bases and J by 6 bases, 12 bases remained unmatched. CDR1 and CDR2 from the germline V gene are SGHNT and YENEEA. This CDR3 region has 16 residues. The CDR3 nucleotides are TGTGCCAGCAGCTTGGAACCGGGACAGGGATCAGCCGAGCAGTACTTC. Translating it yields CASSLEPGQGSAEQYF.

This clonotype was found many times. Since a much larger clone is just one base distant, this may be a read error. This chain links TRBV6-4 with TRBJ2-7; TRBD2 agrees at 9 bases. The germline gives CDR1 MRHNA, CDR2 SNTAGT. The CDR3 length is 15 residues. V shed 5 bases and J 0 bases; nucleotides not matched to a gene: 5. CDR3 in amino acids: CASSTTSGSSYEQYF. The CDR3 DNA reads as TGTGCCAGCAGTACGACTAGCGGAAGCTCCTACGAGCAGTACTTC.

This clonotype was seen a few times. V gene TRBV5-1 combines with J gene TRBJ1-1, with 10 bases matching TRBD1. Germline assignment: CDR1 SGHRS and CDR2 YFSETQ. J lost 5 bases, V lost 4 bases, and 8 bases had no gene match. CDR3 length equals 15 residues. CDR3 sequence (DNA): TGCGCCAGCAGCCTCGCGACAGGGGGCGGGACTGAAGCTTTCTTT. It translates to CASSLATGGGTEAFF.

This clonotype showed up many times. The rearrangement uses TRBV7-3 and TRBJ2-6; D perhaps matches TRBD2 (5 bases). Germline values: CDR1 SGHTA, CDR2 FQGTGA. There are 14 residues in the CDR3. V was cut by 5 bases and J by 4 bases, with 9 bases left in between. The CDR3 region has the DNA TGTGCCAGCAGCCCGAAGCGGGGGGCCAACGTCCTGACTTTC. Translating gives CASSPKRGANVLTF.

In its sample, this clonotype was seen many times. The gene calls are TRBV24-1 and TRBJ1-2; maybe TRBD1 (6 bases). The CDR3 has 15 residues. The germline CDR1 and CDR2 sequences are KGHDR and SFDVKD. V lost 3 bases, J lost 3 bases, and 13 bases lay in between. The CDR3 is CATSDGGRTDYGYTF. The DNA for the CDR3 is TGTGCCACCAGTGATGGGGGCCGAACGGACTATGGCTACACCTTC.

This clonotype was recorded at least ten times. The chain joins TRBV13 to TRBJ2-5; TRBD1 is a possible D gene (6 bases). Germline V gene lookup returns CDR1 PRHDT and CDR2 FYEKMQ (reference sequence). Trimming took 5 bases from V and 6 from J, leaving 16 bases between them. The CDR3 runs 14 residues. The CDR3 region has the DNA TGTGCCAGCAGCGCAAGGGGGTTCGAGCAGACCCAGTACTTC. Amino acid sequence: CASSARGFEQTQYF.

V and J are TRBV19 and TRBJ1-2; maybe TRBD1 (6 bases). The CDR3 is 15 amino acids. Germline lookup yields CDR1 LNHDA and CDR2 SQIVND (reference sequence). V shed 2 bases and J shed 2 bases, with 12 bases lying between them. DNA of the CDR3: TGTGCCAGTAGTATATTTAAGGACAGCAACTATGGCTACACCTTC. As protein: CASSIFKDSNYGYTF.

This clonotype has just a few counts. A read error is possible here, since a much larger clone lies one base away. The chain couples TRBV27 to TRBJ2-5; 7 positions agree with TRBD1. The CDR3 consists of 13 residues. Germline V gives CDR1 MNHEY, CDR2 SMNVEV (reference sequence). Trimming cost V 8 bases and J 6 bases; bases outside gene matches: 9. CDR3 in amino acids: CASGSTGSKTQYF. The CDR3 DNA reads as TGTGCCAGCGGTTCGACAGGGAGCAAGACCCAGTACTTC.

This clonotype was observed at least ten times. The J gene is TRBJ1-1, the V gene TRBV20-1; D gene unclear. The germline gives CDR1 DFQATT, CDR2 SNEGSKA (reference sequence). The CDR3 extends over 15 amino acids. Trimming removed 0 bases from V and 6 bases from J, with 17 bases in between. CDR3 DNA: TGCAGTGCTAGAGAAGGGTGGCTTCGACGTCCTGAAGCTTTCTTT. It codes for CSAREGWLRRPEAFF.

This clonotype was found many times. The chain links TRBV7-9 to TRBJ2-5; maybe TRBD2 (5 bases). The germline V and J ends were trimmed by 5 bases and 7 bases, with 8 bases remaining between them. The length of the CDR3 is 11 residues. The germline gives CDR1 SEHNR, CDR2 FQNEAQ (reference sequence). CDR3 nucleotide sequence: TGTGCCAGCAGCCCCCGGGGGACCCAGTACTTC. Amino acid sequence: CASSPRGTQYF.

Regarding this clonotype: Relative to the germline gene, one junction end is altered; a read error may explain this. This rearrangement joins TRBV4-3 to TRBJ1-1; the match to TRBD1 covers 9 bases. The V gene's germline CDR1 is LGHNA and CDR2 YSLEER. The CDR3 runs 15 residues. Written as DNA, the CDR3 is TGCGCCAGCAGCCAAGGGGACAGGGACGCCACTGAAGCTCTCTTT. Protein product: CASSQGDRDATEALF.